Sequencing of this T cell receptor (beta chain) was carried out in a study of T cells after yellow fever vaccination. This clonotype was seen repeatedly, ten times or more. V lost 5 bases to trimming and J lost 11 bases, with 18 bases between them. This CDR3 region has 13 residues. Germline V gives CDR1 MNHEY, CDR2 SVGEGT. TCRdb called the 5' RACE reads again in MiXCR, with one record for every CDR3 protein. The data contain 230,000 or so distinct CDR3 sequences, approximately 3.5% of them singletons. The receptor comes from a man younger than 35 who received the YFV17D yellow fever vaccine. This sample comprised PBMCs, obtained 15 days after the yellow fever booster vaccination. The chain joins TRBV6-2 or TRBV6-3 to TRBJ1-1; D remains unclear. CDR3 region: CASSPRREGLAFF. As DNA, the CDR3 is TGTGCCAGCAGTCCCCGTCGGGAGGGCTTGGCTTTCTTT.